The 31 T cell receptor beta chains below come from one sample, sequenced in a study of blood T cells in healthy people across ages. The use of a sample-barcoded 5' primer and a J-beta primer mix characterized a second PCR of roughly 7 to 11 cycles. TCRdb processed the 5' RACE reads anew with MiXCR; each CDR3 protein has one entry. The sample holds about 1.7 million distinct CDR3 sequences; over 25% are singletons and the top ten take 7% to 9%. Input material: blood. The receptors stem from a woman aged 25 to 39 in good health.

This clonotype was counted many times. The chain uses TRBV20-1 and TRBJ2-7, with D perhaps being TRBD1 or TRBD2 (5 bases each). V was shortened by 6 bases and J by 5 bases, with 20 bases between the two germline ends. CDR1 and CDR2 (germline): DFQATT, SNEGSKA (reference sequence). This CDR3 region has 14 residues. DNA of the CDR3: TGCAGTGCAACCGGGACCGGGGTGACCGACGAGCAGTACTTC. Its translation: CSATGTGVTDEQYF.

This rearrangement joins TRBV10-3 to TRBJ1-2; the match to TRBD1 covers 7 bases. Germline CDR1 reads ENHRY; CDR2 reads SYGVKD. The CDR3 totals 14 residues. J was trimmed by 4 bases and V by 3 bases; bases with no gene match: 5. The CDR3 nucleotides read TGTGCCATCAGTGATGACAGGGCGCTCTATGGCTACACCTTC. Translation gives CAISDDRALYGYTF.

CDR3 nucleotide sequence: TGCAGCGCTGGCGCGGAGTACGACAATGAGCAGTTCTTC. Amino acid sequence: CSAGAEYDNEQFF. The chain joins TRBV20-1 to TRBJ2-1, with unresolved D. The CDR3 runs to 13 residues. The germline V gene encodes CDR1 DFQATT and CDR2 SNEGSKA (reference sequence).

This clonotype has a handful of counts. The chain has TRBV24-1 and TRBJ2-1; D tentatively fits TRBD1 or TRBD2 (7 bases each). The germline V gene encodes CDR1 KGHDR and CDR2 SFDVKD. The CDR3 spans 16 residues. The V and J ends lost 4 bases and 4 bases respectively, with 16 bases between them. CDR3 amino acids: CATSDTSRGGYNEQFF. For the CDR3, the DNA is TGTGCCACCAGTGACACTAGCAGGGGGGGATACAATGAGCAGTTCTTC.

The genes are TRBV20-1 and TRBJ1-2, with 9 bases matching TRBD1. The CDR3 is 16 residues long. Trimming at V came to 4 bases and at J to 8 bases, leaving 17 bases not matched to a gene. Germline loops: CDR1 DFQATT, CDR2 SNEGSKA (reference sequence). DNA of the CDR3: TGCAGTGCTACACCGGGACAGGGCGCCTTAAGAGGAGGCTACACCTTC. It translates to CSATPGQGALRGGYTF.

The CDR3 sequence: CASSDPGSRETQYF. CDR3 nucleotides: TGTGCCAGCAGTGACCCCGGATCTCGGGAGACCCAGTACTTC. The J gene is TRBJ2-5, the V gene TRBV25-1; D ambiguous. CDR3 length: 14 amino acids. Germline V gene data show CDR1 as MGHDK and CDR2 as SYGVNS. With 3 bases removed from V and 5 bases from J, the gap between germline ends came to 13 bases.

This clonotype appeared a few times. CDR3 bases: TGTGCCAGCAGCACCTCCGGGGGAGGTGAGCAGTTCTTC. Translated: CASSTSGGGEQFF. The chain has TRBV9 and TRBJ2-1; D is possibly TRBD2 (6 bases). Germline CDR1 SGDLS, CDR2 YYNGEE. V was shortened by 4 bases and J by 9 bases, with 14 bases between the two germline ends. This CDR3 has 13 amino acids.

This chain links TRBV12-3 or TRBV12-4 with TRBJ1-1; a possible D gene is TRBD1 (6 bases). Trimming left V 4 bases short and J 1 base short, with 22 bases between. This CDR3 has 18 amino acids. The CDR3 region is CASSSPYRAGGRNTEAFF. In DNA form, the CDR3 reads TGTGCCAGCAGTTCCCCCTACAGGGCGGGGGGTCGGAACACTGAAGCTTTCTTT.

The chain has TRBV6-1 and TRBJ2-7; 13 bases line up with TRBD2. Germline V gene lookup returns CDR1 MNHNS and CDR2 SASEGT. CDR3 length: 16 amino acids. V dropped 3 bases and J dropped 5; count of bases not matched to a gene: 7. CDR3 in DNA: TGTGCCAGCAGTGAGACACTAGCGGGGGGGCCTGACGAGCAGTACTTC. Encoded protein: CASSETLAGGPDEQYF.

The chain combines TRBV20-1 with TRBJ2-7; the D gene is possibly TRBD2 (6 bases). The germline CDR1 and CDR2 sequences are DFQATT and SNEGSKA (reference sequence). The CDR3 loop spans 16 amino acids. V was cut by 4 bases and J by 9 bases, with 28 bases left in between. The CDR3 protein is CSAILAGGLFQRGQYF. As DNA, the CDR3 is TGCAGTGCTATCCTAGCTGGGGGGTTATTCCAGAGGGGGCAGTACTTC.

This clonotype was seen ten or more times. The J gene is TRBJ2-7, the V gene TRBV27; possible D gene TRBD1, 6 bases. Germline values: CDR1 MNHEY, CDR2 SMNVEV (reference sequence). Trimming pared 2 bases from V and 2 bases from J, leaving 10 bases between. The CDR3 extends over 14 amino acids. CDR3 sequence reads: CASSLARGAYEQYF. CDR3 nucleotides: TGTGCCAGCAGTTTAGCCAGGGGAGCCTACGAGCAGTACTTC.

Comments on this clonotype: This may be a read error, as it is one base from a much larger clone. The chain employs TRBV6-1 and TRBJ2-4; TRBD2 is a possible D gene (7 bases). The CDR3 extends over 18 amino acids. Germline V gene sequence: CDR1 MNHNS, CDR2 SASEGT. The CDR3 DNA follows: TGTGCCAGCATCGAGGGTCAGGGGACTAAGCTAGCCGAAAACATTCAGTACTTC. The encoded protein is CASIEGQGTKLAENIQYF.

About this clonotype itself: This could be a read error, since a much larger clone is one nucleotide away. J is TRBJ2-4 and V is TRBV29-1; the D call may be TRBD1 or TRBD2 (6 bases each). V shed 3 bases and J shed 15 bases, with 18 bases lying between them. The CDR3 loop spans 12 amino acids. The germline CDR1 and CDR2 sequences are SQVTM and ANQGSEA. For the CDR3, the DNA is TGCAGCGTTGACAGAGGGGGGCTCGAGCGGTACTTC. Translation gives CSVDRGGLERYF.

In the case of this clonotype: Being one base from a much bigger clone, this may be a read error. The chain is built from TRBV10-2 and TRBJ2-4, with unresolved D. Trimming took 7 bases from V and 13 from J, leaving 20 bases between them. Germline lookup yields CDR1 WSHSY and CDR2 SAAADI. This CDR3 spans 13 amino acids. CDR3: CASKPSVDNEQYF. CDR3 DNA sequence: TGCGCCAGCAAGCCCTCCGTTGACAATGAGCAGTACTTC.

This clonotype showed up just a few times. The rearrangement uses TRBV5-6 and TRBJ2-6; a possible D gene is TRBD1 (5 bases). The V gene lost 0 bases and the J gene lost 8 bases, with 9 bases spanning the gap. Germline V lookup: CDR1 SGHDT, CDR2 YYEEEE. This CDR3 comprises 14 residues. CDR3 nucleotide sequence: TGTGCCAGCAGCTTGGGTTCAGGGTCCAACGTCCTGACTTTC. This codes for CASSLGSGSNVLTF.

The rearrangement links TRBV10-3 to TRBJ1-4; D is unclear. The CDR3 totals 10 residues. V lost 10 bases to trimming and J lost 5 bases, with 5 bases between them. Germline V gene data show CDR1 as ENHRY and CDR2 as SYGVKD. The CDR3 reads CASRNEKLFF. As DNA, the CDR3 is TGTGCCAGTCGAAATGAAAAACTGTTTTTT.

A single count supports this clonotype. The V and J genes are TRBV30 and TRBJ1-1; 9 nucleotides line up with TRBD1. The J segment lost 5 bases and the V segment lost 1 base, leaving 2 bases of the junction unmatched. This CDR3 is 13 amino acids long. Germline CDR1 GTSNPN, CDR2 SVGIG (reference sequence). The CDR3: CAWSDRGRTEAFF. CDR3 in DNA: TGTGCCTGGAGTGACAGGGGGCGGACTGAAGCTTTCTTT.

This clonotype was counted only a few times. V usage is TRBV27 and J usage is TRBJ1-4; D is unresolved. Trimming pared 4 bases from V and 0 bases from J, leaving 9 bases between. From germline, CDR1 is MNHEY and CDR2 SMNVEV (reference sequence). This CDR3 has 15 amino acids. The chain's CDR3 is CASSYRYATNEKLFF. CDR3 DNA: TGTGCCAGCAGTTATCGTTATGCAACTAATGAAAAACTGTTTTTT.

CDR3 nucleotide sequence: TGTGCCACCAGTGGGGCGGCTCGCGGGGGGATAGGGACCTACAATGAGCAGTTCTTC. This gives the protein CATSGAARGGIGTYNEQFF. The chain has TRBV24-1 and TRBJ2-1, with 8 bases that match TRBD2. Germline values: CDR1 KGHDR, CDR2 SFDVKD. The CDR3 totals 19 residues. V was clipped by 5 bases and J by 2 bases; unmatched bases: 16.

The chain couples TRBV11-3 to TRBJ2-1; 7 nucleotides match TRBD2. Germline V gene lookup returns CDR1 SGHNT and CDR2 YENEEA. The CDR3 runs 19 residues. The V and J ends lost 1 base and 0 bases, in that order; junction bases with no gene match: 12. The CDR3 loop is CASSLGRGVQLSSYNEQFF. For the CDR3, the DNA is TGTGCCAGCAGCTTAGGCCGGGGGGTACAGTTAAGCTCCTACAATGAGCAGTTCTTC. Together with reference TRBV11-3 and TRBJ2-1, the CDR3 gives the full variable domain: EAGVVQSPRYKIIEKKQPVAFWCNPISGHNTLYWYLQNLGQGPELLIRYENEEAVDDSQLPKDRFSAERLKGVDSTLKIQPAELGDSAVYLCASSLGRGVQLSSYNEQFFGPGTRLTVL.

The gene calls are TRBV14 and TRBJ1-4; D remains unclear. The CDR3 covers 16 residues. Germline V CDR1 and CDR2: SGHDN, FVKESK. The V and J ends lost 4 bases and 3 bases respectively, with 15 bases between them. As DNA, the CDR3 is TGTGCCAGCAGCCCCTTTGACTCTCACCCTAATGAAAAACTGTTTTTT. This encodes CASSPFDSHPNEKLFF.

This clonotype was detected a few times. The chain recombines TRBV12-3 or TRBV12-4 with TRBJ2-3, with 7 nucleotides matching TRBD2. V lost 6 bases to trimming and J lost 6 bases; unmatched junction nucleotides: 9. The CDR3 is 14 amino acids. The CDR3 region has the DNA TGTGCCAGCAGCAGTTTTGGGGGGGAGGATACGCAGTATTTT. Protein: CASSSFGGEDTQYF.

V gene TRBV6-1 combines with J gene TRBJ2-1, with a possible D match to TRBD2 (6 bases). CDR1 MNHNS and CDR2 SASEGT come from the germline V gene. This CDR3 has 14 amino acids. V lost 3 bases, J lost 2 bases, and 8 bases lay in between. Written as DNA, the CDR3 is TGTGCCAGCAGTGAGGAGGGAACCTACAATGAGCAGTTCTTC. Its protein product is CASSEEGTYNEQFF.

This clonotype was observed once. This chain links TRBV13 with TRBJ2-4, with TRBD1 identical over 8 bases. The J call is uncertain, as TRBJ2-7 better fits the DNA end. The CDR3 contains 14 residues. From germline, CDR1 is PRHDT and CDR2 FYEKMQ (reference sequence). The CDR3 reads CASSQGAAPYEQYF. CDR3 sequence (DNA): TGTGCCAGCAGCCAGGGGGCAGCACCCTACGAGCAGTACTTC.

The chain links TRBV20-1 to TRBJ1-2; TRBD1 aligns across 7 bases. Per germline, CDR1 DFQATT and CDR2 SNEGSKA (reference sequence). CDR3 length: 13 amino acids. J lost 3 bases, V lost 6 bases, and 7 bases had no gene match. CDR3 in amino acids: CSARKTGHYGYTF. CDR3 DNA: TGCAGTGCGAGAAAGACAGGGCACTATGGCTACACCTTC.

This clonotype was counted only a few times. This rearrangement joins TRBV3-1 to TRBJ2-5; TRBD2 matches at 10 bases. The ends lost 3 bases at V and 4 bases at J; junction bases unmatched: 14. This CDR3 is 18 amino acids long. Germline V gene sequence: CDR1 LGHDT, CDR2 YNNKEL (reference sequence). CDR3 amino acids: CASSHKEYGSGGIETQYF. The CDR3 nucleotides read TGTGCCAGCAGCCATAAAGAGTATGGTAGCGGGGGGATAGAGACCCAGTACTTC.

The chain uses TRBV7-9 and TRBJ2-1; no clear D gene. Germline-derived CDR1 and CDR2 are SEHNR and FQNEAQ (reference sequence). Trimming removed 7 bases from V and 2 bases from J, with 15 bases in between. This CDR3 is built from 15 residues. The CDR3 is CASNPIGIPYNEQFF. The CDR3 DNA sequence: TGTGCCAGCAACCCTATAGGGATCCCCTACAATGAGCAGTTCTTC.

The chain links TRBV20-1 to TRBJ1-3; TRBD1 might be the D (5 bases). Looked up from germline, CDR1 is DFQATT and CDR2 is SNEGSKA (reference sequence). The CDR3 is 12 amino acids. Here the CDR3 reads CSARTGGNTIYF. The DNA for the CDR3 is TGCAGCGCCCGTACAGGAGGAAACACCATATATTTT.

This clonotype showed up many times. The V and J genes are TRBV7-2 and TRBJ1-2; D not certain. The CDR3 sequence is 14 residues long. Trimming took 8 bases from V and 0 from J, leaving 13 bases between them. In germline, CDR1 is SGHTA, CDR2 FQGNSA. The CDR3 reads CASSPGRSNYGYTF. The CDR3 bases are TGTGCCAGCTCACCCGGGCGGTCTAACTATGGCTACACCTTC.

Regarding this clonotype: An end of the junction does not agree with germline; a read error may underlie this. CDR3 amino acids: CACSPTGNPYNEQFF. In DNA form, the CDR3 reads TGTGCCTGCAGCCCAACAGGGAACCCCTACAATGAGCAGTTCTTC. The chain links TRBV7-2 to TRBJ2-1; D is perhaps TRBD1 (6 bases). The CDR3 runs to 15 residues. Germline CDR1 is SGHTA and CDR2 is FQGNSA.

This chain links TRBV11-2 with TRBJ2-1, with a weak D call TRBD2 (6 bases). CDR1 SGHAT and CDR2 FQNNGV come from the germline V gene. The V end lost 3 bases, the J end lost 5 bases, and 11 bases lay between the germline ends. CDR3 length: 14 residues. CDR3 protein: CASSLGLRHNEQFF. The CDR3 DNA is TGTGCCAGCAGCTTGGGACTGAGGCACAATGAGCAGTTCTTC.